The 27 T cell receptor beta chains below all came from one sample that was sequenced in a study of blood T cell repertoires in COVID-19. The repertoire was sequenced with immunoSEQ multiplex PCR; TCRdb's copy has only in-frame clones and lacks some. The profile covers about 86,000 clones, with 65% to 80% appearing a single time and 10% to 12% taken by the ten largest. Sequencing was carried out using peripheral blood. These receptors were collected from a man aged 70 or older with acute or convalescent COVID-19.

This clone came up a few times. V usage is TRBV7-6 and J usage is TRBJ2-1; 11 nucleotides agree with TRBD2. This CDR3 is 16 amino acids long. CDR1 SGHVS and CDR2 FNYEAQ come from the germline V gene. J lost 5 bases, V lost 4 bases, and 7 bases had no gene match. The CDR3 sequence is CASSSPSGGSNNEQFF. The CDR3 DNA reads TGTGCCAGCAGCTCGCCTAGCGGGGGGAGTAACAATGAGCAGTTCTTC. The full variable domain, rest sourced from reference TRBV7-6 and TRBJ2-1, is GAGVSQSPRYKVTKRGQDVALRCDPISGHVSLYWYRQALGQGPEFLTYFNYEAQQDKSGLPNDRFSAERPEGSISTLTIQRTEQRDSAMYRCASSSPSGGSNNEQFFGPGTRLTVL.

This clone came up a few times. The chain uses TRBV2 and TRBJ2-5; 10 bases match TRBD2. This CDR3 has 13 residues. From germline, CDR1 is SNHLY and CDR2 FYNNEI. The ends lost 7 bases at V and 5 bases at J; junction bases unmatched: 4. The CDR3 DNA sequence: TGTGCCAGCAATCCGACTAGCGGGGAGACCCAGTACTTC. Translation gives CASNPTSGETQYF.

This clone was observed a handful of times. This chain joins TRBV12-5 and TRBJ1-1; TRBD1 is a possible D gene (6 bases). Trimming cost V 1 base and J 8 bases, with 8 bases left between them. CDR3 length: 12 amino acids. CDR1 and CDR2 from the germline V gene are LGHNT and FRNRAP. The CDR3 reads CASGLAGTEAFF. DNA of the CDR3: TGTGCTAGTGGTTTGGCCGGGACAGAAGCTTTCTTT.

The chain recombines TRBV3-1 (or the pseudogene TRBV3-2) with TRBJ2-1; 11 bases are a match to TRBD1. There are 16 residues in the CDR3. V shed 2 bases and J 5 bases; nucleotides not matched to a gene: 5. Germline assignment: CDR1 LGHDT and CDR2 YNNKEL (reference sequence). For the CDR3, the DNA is TGTGCCAGCAGCCAAATCTGGACAGGGGGCAACAATGAGCAGTTCTTC. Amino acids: CASSQIWTGGNNEQFF.

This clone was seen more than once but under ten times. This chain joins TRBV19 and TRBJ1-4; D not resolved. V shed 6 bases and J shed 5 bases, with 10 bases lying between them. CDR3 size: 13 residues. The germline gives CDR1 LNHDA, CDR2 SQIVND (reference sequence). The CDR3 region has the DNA TGTGCCAGTAGGTCTTCGAGGAATGAAAAACTGTTTTTT. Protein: CASRSSRNEKLFF.

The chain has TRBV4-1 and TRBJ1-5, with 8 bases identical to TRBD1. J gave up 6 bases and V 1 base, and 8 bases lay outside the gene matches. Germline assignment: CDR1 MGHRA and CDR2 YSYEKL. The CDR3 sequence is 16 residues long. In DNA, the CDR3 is TGCGCCAGCAGCCAAGCTTCCCAGGGGGCTAGTCAGCCCCAGCATTTT. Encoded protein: CASSQASQGASQPQHF.

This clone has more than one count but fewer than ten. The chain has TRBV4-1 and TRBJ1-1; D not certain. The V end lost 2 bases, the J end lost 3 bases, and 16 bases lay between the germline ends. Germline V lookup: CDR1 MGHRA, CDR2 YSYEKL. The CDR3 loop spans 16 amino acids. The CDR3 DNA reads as TGCGCCAGCAGCCAACCATTATCGAGGGCGTACACTGAAGCTTTCTTT. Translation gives CASSQPLSRAYTEAFF.

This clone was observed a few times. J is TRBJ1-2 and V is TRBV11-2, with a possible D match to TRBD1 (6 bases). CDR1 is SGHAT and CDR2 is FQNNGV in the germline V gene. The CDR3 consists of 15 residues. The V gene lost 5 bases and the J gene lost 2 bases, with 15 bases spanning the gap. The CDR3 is CASSQYAGQNYGYTF. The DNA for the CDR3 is TGTGCCAGCAGCCAGTACGCCGGACAGAACTATGGCTACACCTTC.

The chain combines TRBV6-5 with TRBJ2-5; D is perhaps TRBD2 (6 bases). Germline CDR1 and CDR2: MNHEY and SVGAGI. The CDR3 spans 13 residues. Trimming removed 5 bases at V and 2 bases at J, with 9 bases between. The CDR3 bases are TGTGCCAGCAGTCCGGGACTTCAAGAGACCCAGTACTTC. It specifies CASSPGLQETQYF.

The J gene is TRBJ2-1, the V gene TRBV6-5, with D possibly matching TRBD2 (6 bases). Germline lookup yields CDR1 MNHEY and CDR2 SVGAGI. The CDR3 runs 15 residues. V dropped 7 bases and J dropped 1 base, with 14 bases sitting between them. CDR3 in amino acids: CASTQGGESYNEQFF. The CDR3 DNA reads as TGTGCCAGCACCCAAGGAGGGGAATCCTACAATGAGCAGTTCTTC.

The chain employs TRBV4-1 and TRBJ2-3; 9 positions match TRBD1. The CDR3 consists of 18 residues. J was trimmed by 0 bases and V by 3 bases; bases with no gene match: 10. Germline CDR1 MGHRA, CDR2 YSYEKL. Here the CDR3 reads CASSQTGGLPSSTDTQYF. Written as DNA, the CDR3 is TGCGCCAGCAGCCAGACAGGGGGATTACCTTCTAGCACAGATACGCAGTATTTT.

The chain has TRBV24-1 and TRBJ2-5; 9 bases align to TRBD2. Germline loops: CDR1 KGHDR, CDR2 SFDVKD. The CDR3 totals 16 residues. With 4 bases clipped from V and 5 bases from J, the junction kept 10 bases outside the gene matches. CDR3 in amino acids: CATSEPSGGLDETQYF. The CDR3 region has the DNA TGTGCCACCAGTGAACCAAGCGGGGGGTTAGACGAGACCCAGTACTTC.

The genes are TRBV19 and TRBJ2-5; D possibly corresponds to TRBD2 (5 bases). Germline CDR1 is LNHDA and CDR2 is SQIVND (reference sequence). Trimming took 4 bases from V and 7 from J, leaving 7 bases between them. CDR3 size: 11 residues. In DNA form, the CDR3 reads TGTGCCAGTAGTAACCGGGGGACCCAGTACTTC. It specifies CASSNRGTQYF.

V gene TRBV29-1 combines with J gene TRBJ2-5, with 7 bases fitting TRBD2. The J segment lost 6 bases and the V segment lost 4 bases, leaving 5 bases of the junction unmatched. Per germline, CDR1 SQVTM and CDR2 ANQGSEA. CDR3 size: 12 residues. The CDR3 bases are TGCAGCGTTGGGGAGGGTATGAAGACCCAGTACTTC. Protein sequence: CSVGEGMKTQYF.

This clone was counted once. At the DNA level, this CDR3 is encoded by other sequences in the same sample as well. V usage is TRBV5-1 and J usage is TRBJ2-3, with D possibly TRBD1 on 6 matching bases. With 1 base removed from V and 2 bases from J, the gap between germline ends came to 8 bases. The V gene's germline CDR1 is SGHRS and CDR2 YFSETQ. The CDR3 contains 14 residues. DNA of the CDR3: TGCGCCAGCAGCTTGACAGGGATCACAGATACGCAGTATTTT. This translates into CASSLTGITDTQYF. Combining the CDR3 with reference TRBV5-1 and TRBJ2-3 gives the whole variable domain KAGVTQTPRYLIKTRGQQVTLSCSPISGHRSVSWYQQTPGQGLQFLFEYFSETQRNKGNFPGRFSGRQFSNSRSEMNVSTLELGDSALYLCASSLTGITDTQYFGPGTRLTVL.

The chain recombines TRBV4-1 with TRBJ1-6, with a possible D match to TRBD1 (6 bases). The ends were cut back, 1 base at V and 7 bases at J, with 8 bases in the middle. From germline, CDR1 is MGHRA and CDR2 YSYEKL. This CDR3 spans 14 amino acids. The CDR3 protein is CASSQGGGNSPLHF. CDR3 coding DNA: TGCGCCAGCAGCCAAGGGGGGGGCAATTCACCCCTCCACTTT.

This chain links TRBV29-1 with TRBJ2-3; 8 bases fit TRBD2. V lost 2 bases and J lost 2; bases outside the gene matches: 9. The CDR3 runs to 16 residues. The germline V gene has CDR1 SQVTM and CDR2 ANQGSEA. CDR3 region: CSVEPLSGGNTDTQYF. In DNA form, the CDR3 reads TGCAGCGTTGAACCTTTAAGCGGGGGAAACACAGATACGCAGTATTTT.

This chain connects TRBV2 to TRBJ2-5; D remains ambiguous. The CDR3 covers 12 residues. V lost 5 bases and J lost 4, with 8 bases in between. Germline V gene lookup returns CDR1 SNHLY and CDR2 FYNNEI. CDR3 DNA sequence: TGTGCCAGCAGTCTTGCCGGAGAGACCCAGTACTTC. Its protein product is CASSLAGETQYF.

The CDR3, as DNA: TGTGCCAGCAGTGACGGGGACATAAAGACTTATTCACCCCTCCACTTT. Amino acid sequence: CASSDGDIKTYSPLHF. The V call is TRBV6-1, the J call TRBJ1-6, with D possibly being TRBD1 (6 bases). V shed 3 bases and J shed 8 bases, with 17 bases lying between them. Germline CDR1 and CDR2: MNHNS and SASEGT. The CDR3 extends over 16 amino acids.

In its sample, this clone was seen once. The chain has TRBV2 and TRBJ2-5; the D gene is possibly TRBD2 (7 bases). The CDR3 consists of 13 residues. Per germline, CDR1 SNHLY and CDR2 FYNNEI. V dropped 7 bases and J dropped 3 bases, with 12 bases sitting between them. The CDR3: CASNGGPEETQYF. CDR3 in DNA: TGTGCCAGCAACGGGGGGCCGGAAGAGACCCAGTACTTC.

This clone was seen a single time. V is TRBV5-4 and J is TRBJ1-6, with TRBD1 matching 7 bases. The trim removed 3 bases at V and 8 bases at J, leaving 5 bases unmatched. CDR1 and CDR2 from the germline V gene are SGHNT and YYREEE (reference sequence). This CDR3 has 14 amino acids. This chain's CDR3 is CASSYDRDDSPLHF. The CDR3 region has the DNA TGTGCCAGCAGCTACGACAGGGACGATTCACCCCTCCACTTT.

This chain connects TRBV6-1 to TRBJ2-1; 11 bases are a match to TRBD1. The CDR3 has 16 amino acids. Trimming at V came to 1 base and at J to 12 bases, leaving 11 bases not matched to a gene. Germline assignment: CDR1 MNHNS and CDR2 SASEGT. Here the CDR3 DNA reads TGTGCCAGCAGTGAAGTCGGGAGGGACAGGGGGGTTCGGCAGTTCTTC. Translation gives CASSEVGRDRGVRQFF.

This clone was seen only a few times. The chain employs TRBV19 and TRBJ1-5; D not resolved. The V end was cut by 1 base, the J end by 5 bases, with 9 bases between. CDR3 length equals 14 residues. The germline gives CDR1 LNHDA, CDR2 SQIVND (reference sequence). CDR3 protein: CASSIGTAHQPQHF. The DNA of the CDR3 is TGTGCCAGTAGTATAGGAACAGCTCATCAGCCCCAGCATTTT.

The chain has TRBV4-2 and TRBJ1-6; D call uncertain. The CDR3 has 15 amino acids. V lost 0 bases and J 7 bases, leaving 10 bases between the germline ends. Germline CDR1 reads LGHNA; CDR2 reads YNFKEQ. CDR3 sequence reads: CASSQEPNGNSPLHF. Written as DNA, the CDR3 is TGTGCCAGCAGCCAAGAACCCAACGGGAATTCACCCCTCCACTTT.

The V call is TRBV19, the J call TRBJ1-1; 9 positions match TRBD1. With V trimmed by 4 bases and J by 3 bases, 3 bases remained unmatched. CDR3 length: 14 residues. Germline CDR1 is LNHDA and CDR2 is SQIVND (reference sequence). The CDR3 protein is CASSKDRGDTEAFF. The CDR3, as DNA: TGTGCCAGTAGTAAGGACAGGGGAGACACTGAAGCTTTCTTT.

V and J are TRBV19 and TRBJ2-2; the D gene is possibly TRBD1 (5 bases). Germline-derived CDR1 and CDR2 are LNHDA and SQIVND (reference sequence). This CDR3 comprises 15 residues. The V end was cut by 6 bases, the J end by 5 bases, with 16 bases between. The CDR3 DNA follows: TGTGCCAGTAGCCCCACCTCAGGGATTACCGGGGAGCTGTTTTTT. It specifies CASSPTSGITGELFF. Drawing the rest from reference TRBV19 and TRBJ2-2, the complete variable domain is DGGITQSPKYLFRKEGQNVTLSCEQNLNHDAMYWYRQDPGQGLRLIYYSQIVNDFQKGDIAEGYSVSREKKESFPLTVTSAQKNPTAFYLCASSPTSGITGELFFGEGSRLTVL.

This CDR3 reads CASSQERHNTGELFF. The CDR3 DNA reads as TGCGCCAGCAGCCAAGAGCGGCACAACACCGGGGAGCTGTTTTTT. The chain links TRBV4-1 to TRBJ2-2; D gene ambiguous. V was trimmed by 0 bases and J by 2 bases, leaving 7 bases between them. Germline V lookup: CDR1 MGHRA, CDR2 YSYEKL. This CDR3 comprises 15 residues.